Each of the 14 T cell receptor beta chains below was sequenced from the same sample in a study of Ad26.COV2.S vaccination and SARS-CoV-2 variants. This sample's treatment: 15 to 20 received Ad26.COV2.S at low or high dose, single or two shots; about 5 received placebo; per-sample allocation not given. After the first vaccine or placebo injection, samples were drawn on day 63. Only in-frame clones appear in the TCRdb table, and some are missing; sequencing was by immunoSEQ multiplex PCR. The sample records 320,000 or so clones, roughly 90% being singletons. Source: peripheral blood, taken in a trial of Ad26.COV2.S vaccine versus placebo. These receptors were collected from a person between 18 and 59 years old who received the Ad26.COV2.S COVID-19 vaccine or a placebo.

This clone was detected once. The gene calls are TRBV18 and TRBJ1-5; D remains ambiguous. V lost 6 bases and J 3 bases, leaving 18 bases between the germline ends. The CDR3 contains 16 residues. Germline values: CDR1 KGHSH, CDR2 LQKENI. The CDR3 sequence is CASSSPGQAFNQPQHF. DNA for the CDR3: TGTGCCAGCTCTTCCCCCGGGCAGGCATTCAATCAGCCCCAGCATTTT.

This clone was counted a single time. Distinct nucleotide sequences in the sample also encode this CDR3. This rearrangement joins TRBV5-1 to TRBJ2-7; 10 bases line up with TRBD1. From germline, CDR1 is SGHRS and CDR2 YFSETQ. The CDR3 covers 14 residues. V gave up 0 bases and J gave up 4 bases; unmatched junction bases: 1. The CDR3 DNA reads as TGCGCCAGCAGCTTGGGACAGGGGGCTTACGAGCAGTACGTC. This translates into CASSLGQGAYEQYV.

This clone was seen just once. This chain joins TRBV7-8 and TRBJ1-2; maybe TRBD1 (5 bases). Per germline, CDR1 SGHVS and CDR2 FQNEAQ. This CDR3 is built from 14 residues. Trimming left V 3 bases short and J 10 bases short, with 18 bases between. This CDR3 is CASSLGTGVLVYTF. CDR3 nucleotide sequence: TGTGCCAGCAGCTTGGGGACGGGGGTGCTGGTCTACACCTTC.

This clone occurred once. V is TRBV18 and J is TRBJ1-1; D uncertain. Per the germline V gene, CDR1 is KGHSH and CDR2 is LQKENI. This CDR3 has 12 residues. Trimming left V 4 bases short and J 4 bases short, with 7 bases between. CDR3 DNA sequence: TGTGCCAGCTCACAGTTAGCCACTGAAGCTTTCTTT. Translated: CASSQLATEAFF.

The V and J genes are TRBV6-5 and TRBJ1-2; D unclear. V was trimmed by 2 bases and J by 3 bases, leaving 7 bases between them. The CDR3 consists of 13 residues. Germline CDR1 MNHEY, CDR2 SVGAGI. The CDR3 DNA reads TGTGCCAGCAGTTACGAGGGCCACTATGGCTACACCTTC. This sequence encodes CASSYEGHYGYTF.

This chain connects TRBV19 to TRBJ2-1; 10 positions match TRBD2. This CDR3 is built from 15 residues. The junction had 1 base not matched to a gene; V was cut back by 5 bases and J by 0 bases. Germline CDR1 and CDR2: LNHDA and SQIVND (reference sequence). For the CDR3, the DNA is TGTGCCAGTAGTTCTAGCGGGGGCTCCTACAATGAGCAGTTCTTC. Translation gives CASSSSGGSYNEQFF.

The chain joins TRBV7-2 to TRBJ2-7; tentative D call: TRBD2 (6 bases). Trimming removed 1 base from V and 3 bases from J, with 16 bases in between. The germline CDR1 and CDR2 sequences are SGHTA and FQGNSA. This CDR3 is built from 16 residues. The CDR3 spells CASSLVRGPTRYEQYV. Written as DNA, the CDR3 is TGTGCCAGCAGCTTAGTGCGGGGCCCAACCCGCTACGAGCAGTACGTC.

The V call is TRBV27, the J call TRBJ2-6; D is unclear. The V end was cut by 6 bases, the J end by 1 base, with 13 bases between. The CDR3 loop spans 16 amino acids. CDR1 and CDR2 (germline): MNHEY, SMNVEV (reference sequence). This chain's CDR3 is CASSDTFSSGANVLTF. For the CDR3, the DNA is TGTGCCAGCAGCGACACTTTCTCATCTGGGGCCAACGTCCTGACTTTC.

The chain has TRBV6-1 and TRBJ2-7; 7 bases align to TRBD2. The trim removed 4 bases at V and 0 bases at J, leaving 6 bases unmatched. Germline lookup yields CDR1 MNHNS and CDR2 SASEGT. CDR3 length equals 15 residues. CDR3 residues: CASSVASGSSYEQYV. CDR3 DNA sequence: TGTGCCAGCAGTGTAGCTAGCGGCAGCTCCTACGAGCAGTACGTC.

The chain combines TRBV6-5 with TRBJ2-1; 7 bases align to TRBD2. Trimming removed 6 bases from V and 14 bases from J; junction bases left unmatched: 10. Looked up from germline, CDR1 is MNHEY and CDR2 is SVGAGI. The CDR3 length is 12 residues. CDR3 residues: CASSSTGTTKFF. The CDR3 DNA follows: TGTGCCAGCAGCTCGACCGGGACTACGAAGTTCTTC.

The chain is built from TRBV4-3 and TRBJ1-5; 7 nucleotides align to TRBD1. The CDR3 sequence is 15 residues long. V trimming: 0 bases; J trimming: 7 bases; junction bases outside the gene matches: 6. Germline CDR1 reads LGHNA; CDR2 reads YSLEER. The CDR3 DNA reads TGCGCCAGCAGCCAAGAACCCCAGGGGGGGCAGCCCCAGCATTTT. Amino acids: CASSQEPQGGQPQHF.

The gene calls are TRBV5-8 and TRBJ2-2, with D perhaps TRBD1 (5 bases). This CDR3 has 16 residues. Germline CDR1 reads SGHTS; CDR2 reads YDEGEE. The V and J ends lost 5 bases and 3 bases respectively, with 17 bases between them. CDR3 amino acids: CASSIGRARDTGELFF. The CDR3 nucleotides are TGTGCCAGCAGTATTGGCAGGGCTAGGGACACCGGGGAGCTGTTTTTT.

This chain links TRBV14 with TRBJ2-3; the match to TRBD2 covers 9 bases. CDR1 is SGHDN and CDR2 is FVKESK in the germline V gene. This CDR3 region has 18 residues. Trimming at V came to 3 bases and at J to 2 bases, leaving 12 bases not matched to a gene. The CDR3 reads CASSHSQLAGTYTDTQYF. Here the CDR3 DNA reads TGTGCCAGCAGCCACTCCCAGCTAGCGGGGACGTACACAGATACGCAGTATTTT.

The chain uses TRBV15 and TRBJ1-2; 8 bases align to TRBD1. The germline CDR1 and CDR2 sequences are LNHNV and YYDKDF (reference sequence). The CDR3 runs 14 residues. V lost 2 bases and J lost 6; bases outside the gene matches: 5. The CDR3 sequence is CATSRHGQGDGYTF. The CDR3 coding sequence is TGTGCCACCAGCAGACATGGACAGGGCGATGGCTACACCTTC.